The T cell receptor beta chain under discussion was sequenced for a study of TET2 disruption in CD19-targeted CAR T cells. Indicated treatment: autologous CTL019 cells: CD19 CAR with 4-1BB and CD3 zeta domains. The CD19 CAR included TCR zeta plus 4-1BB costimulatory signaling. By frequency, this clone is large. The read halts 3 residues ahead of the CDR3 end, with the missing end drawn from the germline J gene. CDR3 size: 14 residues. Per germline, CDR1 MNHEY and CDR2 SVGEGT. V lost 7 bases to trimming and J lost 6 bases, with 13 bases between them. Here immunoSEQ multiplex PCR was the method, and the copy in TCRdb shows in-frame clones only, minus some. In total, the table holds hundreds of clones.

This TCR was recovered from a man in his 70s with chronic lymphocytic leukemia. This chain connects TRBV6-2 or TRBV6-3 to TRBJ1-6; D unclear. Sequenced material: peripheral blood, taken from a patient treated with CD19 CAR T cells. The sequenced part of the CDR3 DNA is TGTGCCAGCATATCTAACCGGGGTAATTCACCC. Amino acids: CASISNRGNSP. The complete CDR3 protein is CASISNRGNSPLHF.